These 20 T cell receptor beta chains were sequenced from one sample in a study of blood T cell repertoires in COVID-19. The table came from immunoSEQ multiplex PCR; TCRdb's copy has only in-frame clones and leaves some out. Seen here are 150,000 to 200,000 clones, 70% to 90% observed once, and the top ten hold roughly 11%. Sequenced material: peripheral blood. All receptors derive from a woman in her sixties or seventies with COVID-19, enrolled during active disease.

The chain has TRBV18 and TRBJ1-5; D is perhaps TRBD1 (6 bases). CDR1 and CDR2 from the germline V gene are KGHSH and LQKENI. V dropped 6 bases and J dropped 2 bases, with 14 bases sitting between them. The CDR3 has 15 amino acids. CDR3 coding DNA: TGTGCCAGCTCGCAAGTACAGGGTGGCAATCAGCCCCAGCATTTT. This sequence encodes CASSQVQGGNQPQHF. Complete variable domain (other parts from reference TRBV18 and TRBJ1-5): NAGVMQNPRHLVRRRGQEARLRCSPMKGHSHVYWYRQLPEEGLKFMVYLQKENIIDESGMPKERFSAEFPKEGPSILRIQQVVRGDSAAYFCASSQVQGGNQPQHFGDGTRLSIL.

This clone was picked up a small number of times. V and J are TRBV4-2 and TRBJ1-1; TRBD1 is a possible D gene (5 bases). V was clipped by 1 base and J by 0 bases, with 18 bases between them. Per the germline V gene, CDR1 is LGHNA and CDR2 is YNFKEQ. The CDR3 extends over 18 amino acids. For the CDR3, the DNA is TGTGCCAGCAGCCAAGCGGCAGGGCCGCGACCTTTGAACACTGAAGCTTTCTTT. Protein: CASSQAAGPRPLNTEAFF.

The chain joins TRBV18 to TRBJ2-3, with D perhaps TRBD2 (6 bases). Trimming removed 3 bases at V and 1 base at J, with 11 bases between. The CDR3 runs to 15 residues. CDR1 KGHSH and CDR2 LQKENI come from the germline V gene. CDR3 coding DNA: TGTGCCAGCTCACCCGGGACTCTGGGCACAGATACGCAGTATTTT. Its protein is CASSPGTLGTDTQYF.

The chain joins TRBV12-3 or TRBV12-4 to TRBJ1-1; D is perhaps TRBD1 (6 bases). CDR3 length equals 13 residues. The V and J ends lost 3 bases and 7 bases respectively, with 12 bases between them. The CDR3 nucleotides are TGTGCCAGCAGTTTTACAGGGTCACTTGAAGCTTTCTTT. This codes for CASSFTGSLEAFF.

The rearrangement links TRBV7-9 to TRBJ1-3, with 8 bases matching TRBD1. V lost 4 bases to trimming and J lost 4 bases; unmatched junction nucleotides: 6. The germline CDR1 and CDR2 sequences are SEHNR and FQNEAQ (reference sequence). CDR3 length: 15 residues. Here the CDR3 DNA reads TGTGCCAGCAGCTCTCAGGGGGCGCAGGGAAACACCATATATTTT. As protein: CASSSQGAQGNTIYF. Looking up the rest from reference TRBV7-9 and TRBJ1-3 gives the full variable domain: DTGVSQNPRHKITKRGQNVTFRCDPISEHNRLYWYRQTLGQGPEFLTYFQNEAQLEKSRLLSDRFSAERPKGSFSTLEIQRTEQGDSAMYLCASSSQGAQGNTIYFGEGSWLTVV.

The rearrangement links TRBV18 to TRBJ2-5; TRBD1 aligns across 7 bases. CDR3 size: 15 residues. Germline V CDR1 and CDR2: KGHSH, LQKENI. V was clipped by 3 bases and J by 1 base; unmatched bases: 5. CDR3 DNA: TGTGCCAGCTCACCTCCGGGACAGATCCAAGAGACCCAGTACTTC. This encodes CASSPPGQIQETQYF.

Here the CDR3 reads CASSYGTGGLGAFF. The DNA of the CDR3 is TGCGCCAGCAGCTATGGGACAGGGGGCTTGGGAGCTTTCTTT. The V gene is TRBV5-1, the J gene TRBJ1-1; 12 nucleotides match TRBD1. Germline V gene data show CDR1 as SGHRS and CDR2 as YFSETQ. This CDR3 has 14 residues. The trim removed 3 bases at V and 10 bases at J, leaving 7 bases unmatched.

This chain connects TRBV6-4 to TRBJ2-1, with D tentatively TRBD1 (6 bases). Trimming cost V 0 bases and J 1 base, with 10 bases left between them. The CDR3 is made up of 16 amino acids. CDR1 is MRHNA, CDR2 SNTAGT, per germline. CDR3 DNA sequence: TGTGCCAGCAGTGACTCGTGGGGGCAGTCCTACAATGAGCAGTTCTTC. This encodes CASSDSWGQSYNEQFF.

The chain uses TRBV29-1 and TRBJ2-7, with TRBD2 matching 10 bases. V gave up 6 bases and J gave up 1 base; unmatched junction bases: 18. Germline V gene lookup returns CDR1 SQVTM and CDR2 ANQGSEA. The CDR3 spans 18 residues. The DNA of the CDR3 is TGCAGCGTGGCGCGTAGCGGGGGGACCCTACGTACTTCCTACGAGCAGTACTTC. Its translation: CSVARSGGTLRTSYEQYF.

The chain has TRBV6-5 and TRBJ2-5; possibly TRBD1 for D (5 bases). This CDR3 is built from 13 residues. Germline V CDR1 and CDR2: MNHEY, SVGAGI. Trimming took off 8 bases at V and 3 bases at J, with 13 bases between the two ends. The DNA of the CDR3 is TGTGCCAGCGCTTTCAGGGTGAAAGAGACCCAGTACTTC. It encodes CASAFRVKETQYF.

CDR3 sequence reads: CASSISGRGFVSGYTF. CDR3 DNA: TGTGCCAGTAGTATAAGTGGAAGGGGGTTCGTGTCTGGCTACACCTTC. The genes are TRBV19 and TRBJ1-2, with D perhaps matching TRBD1 (6 bases). CDR3 length: 16 amino acids. Germline V gene sequence: CDR1 LNHDA, CDR2 SQIVND (reference sequence). V was clipped by 2 bases and J by 7 bases, with 20 bases between them. The variable domain in full, with the rest retrieved from reference TRBV19 and TRBJ1-2, is DGGITQSPKYLFRKEGQNVTLSCEQNLNHDAMYWYRQDPGQGLRLIYYSQIVNDFQKGDIAEGYSVSREKKESFPLTVTSAQKNPTAFYLCASSISGRGFVSGYTFGSGTRLTVV.

This clone has only a few counts. The chain is built from TRBV18 and TRBJ2-7, with TRBD1 matching 8 bases. This CDR3 is 16 amino acids long. Germline V lookup: CDR1 KGHSH, CDR2 LQKENI. The V and J ends lost 5 bases and 0 bases, in that order; junction bases with no gene match: 9. This chain's CDR3 is CASSNPGQALSYEQYF. The DNA for the CDR3 is TGTGCCAGCTCAAATCCGGGACAGGCGCTCTCCTACGAGCAGTACTTC.

This chain connects TRBV27 to TRBJ2-7; D might be TRBD2 (5 bases). V was cut by 2 bases and J by 0 bases, with 11 bases left in between. Germline CDR1 and CDR2: MNHEY and SMNVEV (reference sequence). The CDR3 length is 15 residues. In nucleotides, the CDR3 is TGTGCCAGCAGTTTAAGGTCGGACTTCTCCTACGAGCAGTACTTC. Translated, it gives CASSLRSDFSYEQYF.

V gene TRBV30 combines with J gene TRBJ2-7, with TRBD2 as a possible D gene (5 bases). Trimming took 4 bases from V and 7 from J, leaving 14 bases between them. CDR3 length: 12 residues. CDR1 and CDR2 from the germline V gene are GTSNPN and SVGIG (reference sequence). The CDR3 DNA follows: TGTGCCTGGACCAGGACTCCCCGGGAGCAGTACTTC. It is translated as CAWTRTPREQYF.

V is TRBV21-1 and J is TRBJ1-2. TRBV21-1 is deemed a pseudogene. The CDR3 sequence is 15 residues long. The CDR3 nucleotides read TGTGCCAGCAGCAAATCGGGGAGGGTTAACTATGGCTACACCTTC. Its protein is CASSKSGRVNYGYTF.

The rearrangement links TRBV7-6 to TRBJ2-7, with 10 bases fitting TRBD2. The ends lost 3 bases at V and 1 base at J; junction bases unmatched: 9. CDR3 length: 17 residues. Looked up from germline, CDR1 is SGHVS and CDR2 is FNYEAQ. The CDR3 spells CASSLVPGLANSYEQYF. In nucleotides, the CDR3 is TGTGCCAGCAGCTTGGTCCCGGGACTAGCGAATTCCTACGAGCAGTACTTC.

V and J are TRBV9 and TRBJ1-3; no reliable D call. Trimming left V 0 bases short and J 0 bases short, with 16 bases between. The V gene's germline CDR1 is SGDLS and CDR2 YYNGEE. The length of the CDR3 is 18 residues. The CDR3 is CASSVGGGRAVSGNTIYF. The CDR3 DNA follows: TGTGCCAGCAGCGTAGGGGGAGGGAGGGCCGTCTCTGGAAACACCATATATTTT.

This sequence joins TRBV5-5 and TRBJ1-1; D gene uncertain. Germline values: CDR1 SGHKS, CDR2 YYEKEE (reference sequence). The CDR3 length is 16 residues. The V end lost 3 bases, the J end lost 4 bases, and 19 bases lay between the germline ends. This CDR3 reads CASSSGQRAEGTEAFF. The CDR3 nucleotides are TGTGCCAGCAGCTCGGGCCAACGGGCGGAGGGCACTGAAGCTTTCTTT.

The chain is built from TRBV28 and TRBJ2-3; D not certain. This CDR3 has 13 amino acids. Germline values: CDR1 MDHEN, CDR2 SYDVKM. V lost 3 bases and J lost 6, with 10 bases in between. Written as DNA, the CDR3 is TGTGCCAGCAGTTTGTTCAGTTCGGATACGCAGTATTTT. It codes for CASSLFSSDTQYF.

The CDR3 DNA follows: TGTGCCAGCAGTTCGTCCCAGGTAGACTCTGGAAACACCATATATTTT. Protein: CASSSSQVDSGNTIYF. The J gene is TRBJ1-3, the V gene TRBV6-6, with D hard to call. V dropped 4 bases and J dropped 0 bases, with 13 bases sitting between them. The CDR3 runs 16 residues. The germline V gene has CDR1 MNHNY and CDR2 SVGAGI (reference sequence).